A single sample gave rise to the 19 T cell receptor beta chains below, sequenced in a study of beta chain features in type 1 diabetes. Sequencing targeted expressed TCRB transcripts, as all isolated RNA had been reverse transcribed. This table comes from immunoSEQ multiplex PCR, and its TCRdb copy is limited to in-frame clones, with some not included. The sample has around 300,000 clones; approximately 14% are singletons. The sample was central memory CD4+ T cells from blood. Receptor source: a man aged 30 to 45 in good health.

This clone was seen a handful of times. In the same sample, other DNA sequences code for this CDR3. This sequence joins TRBV5-1 and TRBJ1-4; D not certain. Trimming took 0 bases from V and 1 from J, leaving 4 bases between them. The CDR3 sequence is 14 residues long. CDR1 SGHRS and CDR2 YFSETQ come from the germline V gene. In nucleotides, the CDR3 is TGCGCCAGCAGCTTGGCGGGAACTAATGAAAAACTGTTTTTT. Protein sequence: CASSLAGTNEKLFF.

This chain uses TRBV29-1 with TRBJ2-3, with D unresolved. V lost 4 bases and J 3 bases, leaving 14 bases between the germline ends. From germline, CDR1 is SQVTM and CDR2 ANQGSEA. The CDR3 sequence is 14 residues long. The CDR3 sequence: CSVVAVRGTDTQYF. The CDR3 nucleotides are TGCAGCGTTGTTGCAGTGCGTGGTACAGATACGCAGTATTTT.

This clone was detected only a few times. The rearrangement links TRBV5-1 to TRBJ2-1; D may match TRBD1 or TRBD2 (5 bases each). Trimming took 1 base from V and 6 from J, leaving 11 bases between them. Germline CDR1 and CDR2: SGHRS and YFSETQ. The CDR3 consists of 14 residues. The CDR3 DNA follows: TGCGCCAGCAGCTTGTTGGGGGACGTCAATGAGCAGTTCTTC. It is translated as CASSLLGDVNEQFF.

The chain combines TRBV25-1 with TRBJ1-3, with D uncertain. Germline V CDR1 and CDR2: MGHDK, SYGVNS. The V end lost 3 bases, the J end lost 0 bases, and 6 bases lay between the germline ends. The CDR3 totals 14 residues. The DNA for the CDR3 is TGTGCCAGCAGTGAGGTTGGCTCTGGAAACACCATATATTTT. Amino acid sequence: CASSEVGSGNTIYF.

This clone was observed a few times. This sequence joins TRBV13 and TRBJ2-7, with TRBD2 matching 9 bases. Germline CDR1 is PRHDT and CDR2 is FYEKMQ (reference sequence). There are 15 residues in the CDR3. Trimming took 0 bases from V and 6 from J; bases not matched to a gene: 6. The CDR3 coding sequence is TGTGCCAGCAGCTTAGGCCTCTTACTAGCGGGCGAGCAGTACTTC. Its protein product is CASSLGLLLAGEQYF.

A few counts support this clone. This may arise from a read error, as a much more abundant clone is one base away. The chain carries TRBV7-3 and TRBJ2-7, with a possible D match to TRBD2 (5 bases). The length of the CDR3 is 12 residues. Trimming removed 6 bases from V and 2 bases from J, with 8 bases in between. From germline, CDR1 is SGHTA and CDR2 FQGTGA. The CDR3 spells CASSSGTYEQYF. As DNA, the CDR3 is TGTGCCAGCAGTTCCGGGACCTACGAGCAGTACTTC.

This rearrangement joins TRBV11-1 to TRBJ1-1; D uncertain. Germline values: CDR1 SGHAT, CDR2 FQDESV (reference sequence). This CDR3 region has 13 residues. Trimming pared 1 base from V and 0 bases from J, leaving 3 bases between. This CDR3 is CASSLELNTEAFF. The DNA of the CDR3 is TGTGCCAGCAGCTTAGAGCTGAACACTGAAGCTTTCTTT.

In its sample, this clone was seen a few times. As DNA, the CDR3 is TGCGCCAGCAGCTTGTATGGCCAGGGGTCAGCTGTTAACTATGGCTACACCTTC. It translates to CASSLYGQGSAVNYGYTF. V gene TRBV5-1 combines with J gene TRBJ1-2; a weak D match, TRBD1 (6 bases). Trimming cost V 1 base and J 1 base, with 20 bases left between them. CDR3 size: 18 residues. Per germline, CDR1 SGHRS and CDR2 YFSETQ.

In the case of this clone: Other nucleotide sequences in the sample specify the same CDR3. The chain has TRBV6-1 and TRBJ1-5; D call uncertain. This CDR3 spans 14 amino acids. Germline CDR1 MNHNS, CDR2 SASEGT. Trimming shortened V by 1 base and J by 2 bases, and 6 bases separated the two germline ends. For the CDR3, the DNA is TGTGCCAGCAGTGAAGTGGGTGGCAATCAGCCCCAGCATTTT. Translation gives CASSEVGGNQPQHF.

Only a few counts were recorded for this clone. Only one base separates this from a far larger clonotype, so it likely reflects a read error. This specimen includes other DNA sequences encoding the same CDR3. The CDR3 bases are TGTGCCAGCAGCCGGGATGCAACTAATGAAAAACTGTTTTTT. This codes for CASSRDATNEKLFF. V usage is TRBV5-4 and J usage is TRBJ1-4; D unresolved. This CDR3 has 14 amino acids. CDR1 and CDR2 (germline): SGHNT, YYREEE (reference sequence). Trimming stripped 4 bases from V and 0 bases from J, with 7 bases between.

V gene TRBV10-3 combines with J gene TRBJ1-2, with D perhaps matching TRBD1 (6 bases). The CDR3 is made up of 15 amino acids. V was cut by 6 bases and J by 0 bases, with 14 bases left in between. The V gene's germline CDR1 is ENHRY and CDR2 SYGVKD. The CDR3, as DNA: TGTGCCATCAGACAAACCGGGACACCTAACTATGGCTACACCTTC. As protein: CAIRQTGTPNYGYTF.

This clone was seen a few times. The chain combines TRBV6-1 with TRBJ2-5; D is unresolved. This CDR3 has 13 amino acids. The germline CDR1 and CDR2 sequences are MNHNS and SASEGT. V lost 3 bases and J 4 bases, leaving 9 bases between the germline ends. CDR3 protein: CASSEGVRETQYF. DNA for the CDR3: TGTGCCAGCAGTGAGGGTGTTCGAGAGACCCAGTACTTC.

This clone was picked up a small number of times. V is TRBV18 and J is TRBJ2-6; 8 bases map to TRBD1. Germline CDR1 KGHSH, CDR2 LQKENI. V was pared by 5 bases and J by 2 bases, with 2 bases of the junction left unmatched. The CDR3 consists of 15 residues. For the CDR3, the DNA is TGTGCCAGCTCAGCGACAGGGGCTGGGGCCAACGTCCTGACTTTC. It is translated as CASSATGAGANVLTF.

There are many counts of this clone. The chain has TRBV18 and TRBJ1-5; no definite D call. CDR1 is KGHSH, CDR2 LQKENI, per germline. The V end lost 3 bases, the J end lost 0 bases, and 3 bases lay between the germline ends. This CDR3 spans 13 amino acids. The CDR3 region has the DNA TGTGCCAGCTCACCCCATAGCAATCAGCCCCAGCATTTT. Translating it yields CASSPHSNQPQHF.

The CDR3 coding sequence is TGTGCCAGCAGCTTAGCGGGAGCCGGGGAGCTGTTTTTT. It encodes CASSLAGAGELFF. The chain employs TRBV7-2 and TRBJ2-2, with a tentative D call TRBD2 (5 bases). The germline CDR1 and CDR2 sequences are SGHTA and FQGNSA. Trimming shortened V by 0 bases and J by 6 bases, and 5 bases separated the two germline ends. The CDR3 totals 13 residues.

The chain combines TRBV5-5 with TRBJ2-1; possibly TRBD2 for D (6 bases). The CDR3 has 15 amino acids. Germline loops: CDR1 SGHKS, CDR2 YYEKEE (reference sequence). Trimming removed 3 bases at V and 4 bases at J, with 14 bases between. The CDR3: CASSSPGTSYNEQFF. CDR3 sequence (DNA): TGTGCCAGCAGCTCCCCCGGGACTTCTTACAATGAGCAGTTCTTC.

This clone was picked up a small number of times. The genes are TRBV6-6 and TRBJ1-2; TRBD1 matches 10 bases. CDR3 length: 14 residues. Germline-derived CDR1 and CDR2 are MNHNY and SVGAGI (reference sequence). V was clipped by 6 bases and J by 4 bases; unmatched bases: 5. The CDR3 region has the DNA TGTGCCAGCAGCCCGACAGGGGGCGCCTATGGCTACACCTTC. This encodes CASSPTGGAYGYTF.

This clone has only a few counts. The chain's CDR3 is CASSIAARAQYF. For the CDR3, the DNA is TGTGCCAGCAGCATAGCGGCCCGGGCCCAGTACTTC. J is TRBJ2-5 and V is TRBV7-3; D possibly corresponds to TRBD2 (6 bases). V was clipped by 5 bases and J by 9 bases, with 13 bases between them. Germline-derived CDR1 and CDR2 are SGHTA and FQGTGA. This CDR3 has 12 amino acids.

This clone appeared a few times. V is TRBV2 and J is TRBJ2-3, with 8 bases identical to TRBD1. The CDR3 loop spans 14 amino acids. V shed 4 bases and J 6 bases; nucleotides not matched to a gene: 6. The germline CDR1 and CDR2 sequences are SNHLY and FYNNEI. The CDR3 loop reads CASSARDRWDTQYF. The CDR3 coding sequence is TGTGCCAGCAGTGCCCGGGACAGGTGGGATACGCAGTATTTT. Combining the CDR3 with reference TRBV2 and TRBJ2-3 gives the whole variable domain EPEVTQTPSHQVTQMGQEVILRCVPISNHLYFYWYRQILGQKVEFLVSFYNNEISEKSEIFDDQFSVERPDGSNFTLKIRSTKLEDSAMYFCASSARDRWDTQYFGPGTRLTVL.